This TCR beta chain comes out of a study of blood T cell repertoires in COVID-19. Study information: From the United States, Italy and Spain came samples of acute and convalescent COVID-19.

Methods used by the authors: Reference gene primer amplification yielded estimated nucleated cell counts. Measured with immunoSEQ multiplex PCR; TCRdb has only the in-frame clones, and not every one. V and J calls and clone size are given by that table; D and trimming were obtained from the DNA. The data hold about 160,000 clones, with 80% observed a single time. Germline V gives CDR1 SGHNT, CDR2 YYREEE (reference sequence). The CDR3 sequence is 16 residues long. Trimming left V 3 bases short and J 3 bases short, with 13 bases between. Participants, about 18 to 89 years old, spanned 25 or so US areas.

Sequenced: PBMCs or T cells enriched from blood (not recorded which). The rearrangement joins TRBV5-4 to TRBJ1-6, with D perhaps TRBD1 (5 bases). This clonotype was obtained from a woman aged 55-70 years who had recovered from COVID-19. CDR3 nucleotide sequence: TGTGCCAGCAGCTCCATGACAGATTTCTATAATTCACCCCTCCACTTT. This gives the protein CASSSMTDFYNSPLHF.